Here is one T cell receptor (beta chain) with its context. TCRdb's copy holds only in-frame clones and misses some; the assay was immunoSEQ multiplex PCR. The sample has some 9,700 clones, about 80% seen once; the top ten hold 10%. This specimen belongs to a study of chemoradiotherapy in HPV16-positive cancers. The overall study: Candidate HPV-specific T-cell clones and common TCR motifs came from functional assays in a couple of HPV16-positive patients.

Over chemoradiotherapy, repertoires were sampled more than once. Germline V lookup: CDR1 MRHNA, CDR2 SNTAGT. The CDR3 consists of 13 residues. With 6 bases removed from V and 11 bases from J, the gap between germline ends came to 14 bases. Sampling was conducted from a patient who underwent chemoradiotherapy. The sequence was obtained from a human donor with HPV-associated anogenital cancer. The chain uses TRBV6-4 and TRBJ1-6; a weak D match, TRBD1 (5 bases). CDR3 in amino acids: CASRPGPGAPLHF. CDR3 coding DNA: TGTGCCAGCAGACCGGGGCCTGGGGCACCCCTCCACTTT.